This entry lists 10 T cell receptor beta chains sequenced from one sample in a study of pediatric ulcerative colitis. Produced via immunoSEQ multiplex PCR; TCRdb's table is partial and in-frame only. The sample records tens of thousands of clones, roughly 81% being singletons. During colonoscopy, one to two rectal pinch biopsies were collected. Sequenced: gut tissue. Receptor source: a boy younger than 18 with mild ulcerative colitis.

CDR3 in amino acids: CASSLVSGGYNEQFF. The CDR3 bases are TGCGCCAGCAGCTTGGTTAGCGGGGGGTACAATGAGCAGTTCTTC. The rearrangement uses TRBV5-1 and TRBJ2-1; the match to TRBD2 covers 10 bases. In germline, CDR1 is SGHRS, CDR2 YFSETQ. J was trimmed by 4 bases and V by 0 bases; bases with no gene match: 1. The CDR3 length is 15 residues.

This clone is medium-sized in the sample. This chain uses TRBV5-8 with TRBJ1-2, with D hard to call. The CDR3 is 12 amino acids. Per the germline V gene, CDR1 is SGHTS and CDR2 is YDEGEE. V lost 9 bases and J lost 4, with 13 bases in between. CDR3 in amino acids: CAIPDGSYGYTF. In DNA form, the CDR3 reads TGTGCCATCCCCGACGGCTCCTATGGCTACACCTTC.

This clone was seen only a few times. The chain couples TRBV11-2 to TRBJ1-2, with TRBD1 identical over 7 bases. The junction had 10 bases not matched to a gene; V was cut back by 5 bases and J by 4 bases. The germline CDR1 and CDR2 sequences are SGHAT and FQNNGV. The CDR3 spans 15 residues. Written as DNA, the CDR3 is TGTGCCAGCAGCCAGAGACAGGGAAGTCCCTATGGCTACACCTTC. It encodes CASSQRQGSPYGYTF.

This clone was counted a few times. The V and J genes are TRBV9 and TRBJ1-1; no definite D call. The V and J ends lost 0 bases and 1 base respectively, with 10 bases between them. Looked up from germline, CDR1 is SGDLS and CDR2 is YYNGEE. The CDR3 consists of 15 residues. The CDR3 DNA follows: TGTGCCAGCAGCGTAGCTCGGGCAGGGAACACTGAAGCTTTCTTT. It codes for CASSVARAGNTEAFF.

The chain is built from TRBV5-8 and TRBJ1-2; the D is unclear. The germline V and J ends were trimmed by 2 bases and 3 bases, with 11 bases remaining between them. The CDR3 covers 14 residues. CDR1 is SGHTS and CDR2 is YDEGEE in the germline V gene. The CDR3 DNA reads TGTGCCAGCAGCTTACTAGCTACTTACTATGGCTACACCTTC. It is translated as CASSLLATYYGYTF.

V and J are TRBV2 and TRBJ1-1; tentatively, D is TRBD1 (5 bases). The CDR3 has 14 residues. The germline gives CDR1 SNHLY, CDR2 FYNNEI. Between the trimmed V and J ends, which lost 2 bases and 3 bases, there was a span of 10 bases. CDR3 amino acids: CASSEPRGYTEAFF. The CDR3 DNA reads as TGTGCCAGCAGTGAACCGAGGGGATACACTGAAGCTTTCTTT. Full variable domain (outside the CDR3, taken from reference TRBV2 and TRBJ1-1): EPEVTQTPSHQVTQMGQEVILRCVPISNHLYFYWYRQILGQKVEFLVSFYNNEISEKSEIFDDQFSVERPDGSNFTLKIRSTKLEDSAMYFCASSEPRGYTEAFFGQGTRLTVV.

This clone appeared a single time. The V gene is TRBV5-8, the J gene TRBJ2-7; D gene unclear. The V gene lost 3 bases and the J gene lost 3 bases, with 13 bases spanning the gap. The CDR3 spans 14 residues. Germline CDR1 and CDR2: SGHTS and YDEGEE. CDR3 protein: CASSWAGAGYEQYF. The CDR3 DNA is TGTGCCAGCAGCTGGGCCGGAGCAGGCTACGAGCAGTACTTC. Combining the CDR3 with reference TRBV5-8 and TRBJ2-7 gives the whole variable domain EAGVTQSPTHLIKTRGQQATLRCSPISGHTSVYWYQQALGLGLQFLLWYDEGEERNRGNFPPRFSGRQFPNYSSELNVNALELEDSALYLCASSWAGAGYEQYFGPGTRLTVT.

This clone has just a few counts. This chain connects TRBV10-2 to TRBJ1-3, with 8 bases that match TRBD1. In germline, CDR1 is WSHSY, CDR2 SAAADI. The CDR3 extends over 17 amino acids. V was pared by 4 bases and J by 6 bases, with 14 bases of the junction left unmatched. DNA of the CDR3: TGCGCCAGCAGTGGTTCCCGGGACAGGAAATTTGAAAACACCATATATTTT. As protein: CASSGSRDRKFENTIYF.

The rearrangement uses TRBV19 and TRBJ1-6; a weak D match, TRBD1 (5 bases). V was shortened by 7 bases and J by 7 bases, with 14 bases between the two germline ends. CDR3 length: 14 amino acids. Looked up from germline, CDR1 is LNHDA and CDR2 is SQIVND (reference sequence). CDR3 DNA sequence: TGTGCCAGTATGTGGACGGGACGGAATTCACCCCTCCACTTT. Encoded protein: CASMWTGRNSPLHF.

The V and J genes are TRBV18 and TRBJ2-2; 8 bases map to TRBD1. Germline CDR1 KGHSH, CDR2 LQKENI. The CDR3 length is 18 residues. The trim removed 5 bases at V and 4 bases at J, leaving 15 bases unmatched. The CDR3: CASSYTGLRTGFTGELFF. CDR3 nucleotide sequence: TGTGCCAGCTCATACACCGGGCTCCGGACAGGGTTCACCGGGGAGCTGTTTTTT.